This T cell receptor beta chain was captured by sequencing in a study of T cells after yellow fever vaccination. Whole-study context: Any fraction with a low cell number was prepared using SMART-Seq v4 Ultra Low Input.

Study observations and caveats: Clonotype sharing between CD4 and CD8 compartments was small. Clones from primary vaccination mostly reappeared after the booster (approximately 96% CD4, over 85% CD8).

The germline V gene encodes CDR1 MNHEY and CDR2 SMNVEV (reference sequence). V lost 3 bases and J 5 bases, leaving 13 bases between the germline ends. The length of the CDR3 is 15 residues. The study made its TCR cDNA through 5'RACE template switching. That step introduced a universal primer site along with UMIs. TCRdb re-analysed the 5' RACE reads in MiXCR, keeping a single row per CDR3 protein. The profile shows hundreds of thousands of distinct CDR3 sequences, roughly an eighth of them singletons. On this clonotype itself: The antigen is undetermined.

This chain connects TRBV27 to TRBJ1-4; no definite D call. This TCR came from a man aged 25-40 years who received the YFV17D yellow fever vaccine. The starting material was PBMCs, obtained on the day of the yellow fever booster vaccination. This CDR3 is CASSLRRESNEKLFF. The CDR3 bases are TGTGCCAGCAGTTTGAGGCGGGAATCGAATGAAAAACTGTTTTTT.